This is a list of T cell receptor beta chains from one sample in a study of cytomegalovirus exposure and HLA in healthy donors. TCRdb keeps only in-frame clones here, not all; method: immunoSEQ multiplex PCR. The data contain around 200,000 clones, roughly four fifths of them singletons. The sequenced sample consisted of PBMCs. The receptors stem from a man over 45 in good health and CMV-seronegative. Each CDR3 is given with its conserved first and last residue. The D gene is left open where the match is weak. Clone size is given for some rows only: seen once, a few or many times, or a class if the clone is expanded.

j_call: TRBJ1-1
clone_size: NA
v_call: TRBV7-9
d_call: NA
cdr3_aa: CASRLAQNTEAFF
cdr3_nt: TGTGCCAGCAGGTTGGCACAGAACACTGAAGCTTTCTTT

j_call: TRBJ2-2
clone_size: NA
v_call: TRBV19
d_call: NA
cdr3_aa: CASSIEIEGELFF
cdr3_nt: TGTGCCAGTAGTATAGAGATCGAGGGGGAGCTGTTTTTT

j_call: TRBJ2-5
clone_size: NA
v_call: TRBV6-1
d_call: TRBD2
cdr3_aa: CASAAGGIETQYF
cdr3_nt: TGTGCCAGCGCCGCGGGAGGAATTGAGACCCAGTACTTC

j_call: TRBJ2-4
clone_size: NA
v_call: TRBV2
d_call: TRBD2
cdr3_aa: CASTPLGRGAKNIQYF
cdr3_nt: TGTGCCAGCACCCCTCTTGGGCGGGGGGCCAAAAACATTCAGTACTTC

j_call: TRBJ2-7
clone_size: NA
v_call: TRBV28
d_call: NA
cdr3_aa: CASSSSLAKEGQYF
cdr3_nt: TGTGCCAGCAGTTCCTCACTAGCCAAAGAGGGGCAGTACTTC

j_call: TRBJ2-1
clone_size: NA
v_call: TRBV7-2
d_call: NA
cdr3_aa: CASTPPGHRNNEQFF
cdr3_nt: TGTGCCAGCACCCCGCCGGGACATCGAAACAATGAGCAGTTCTTC

j_call: TRBJ2-7
clone_size: NA
v_call: TRBV18
d_call: TRBD1
cdr3_aa: CASSPGTGGAYEQYF
cdr3_nt: TGTGCCAGCTCACCAGGGACAGGGGGTGCCTACGAGCAGTACTTC

j_call: TRBJ2-2
clone_size: NA
v_call: TRBV27
d_call: NA
cdr3_aa: CASSFREKDRLFF
cdr3_nt: TGTGCCAGCAGTTTTAGGGAGAAGGACAGGCTGTTTTTT

j_call: TRBJ1-1
clone_size: few
v_call: TRBV28
d_call: TRBD1
cdr3_aa: CASSLDRVMTEAFF
cdr3_nt: TGTGCCAGCAGTTTGGACAGGGTGATGACTGAAGCTTTCTTT

j_call: TRBJ2-7
clone_size: NA
v_call: TRBV6-6
d_call: TRBD2
cdr3_aa: CASGAGEVYEQYF
cdr3_nt: TGTGCCAGCGGCGCGGGAGAGGTATACGAGCAGTACTTC

j_call: TRBJ2-3
clone_size: NA
v_call: TRBV6-5
d_call: NA
cdr3_aa: CASSYGGERSDTQYF
cdr3_nt: TGTGCCAGCAGTTATGGGGGCGAGCGGTCAGATACGCAGTATTTT

j_call: TRBJ1-2
clone_size: NA
v_call: TRBV9
d_call: NA
cdr3_aa: CASSAGEGYGYTF
cdr3_nt: TGTGCCAGCAGCGCAGGGGAGGGCTATGGCTACACCTTC

j_call: TRBJ2-3
clone_size: NA
v_call: TRBV7-3
d_call: TRBD2
cdr3_aa: CASSRQRESCTDTQYF
cdr3_nt: TGTGCCAGCAGCCGCCAGCGGGAGTCATGCACAGATACGCAGTATTTT

j_call: TRBJ1-1
clone_size: NA
v_call: TRBV9
d_call: NA
cdr3_aa: CASSRRGNTEAFF
cdr3_nt: TGTGCCAGCAGCCGGAGGGGCAACACTGAAGCTTTCTTT

j_call: TRBJ2-7
clone_size: NA
v_call: TRBV7-2
d_call: NA
cdr3_aa: CASSLDAGQGRNEQYF
cdr3_nt: TGTGCCAGCAGCTTAGATGCCGGGCAGGGGAGAAACGAGCAGTACTTC

j_call: TRBJ2-1
clone_size: NA
v_call: TRBV7-2
d_call: TRBD2
cdr3_aa: CASSPRTSGRNEQFF
cdr3_nt: TGTGCCAGCAGCCCTCGGACTAGCGGGAGAAATGAGCAGTTCTTC

j_call: TRBJ1-5
clone_size: NA
v_call: TRBV18
d_call: NA
cdr3_aa: CASSPLQGTNQPQHF
cdr3_nt: TGTGCCAGCTCACCACTTCAGGGCACCAATCAGCCCCAGCATTTT

j_call: TRBJ2-5
clone_size: NA
v_call: TRBV7-9
d_call: NA
cdr3_aa: CASSSYRIQETQYF
cdr3_nt: TGTGCCAGCAGCTCATACAGGATCCAAGAGACCCAGTACTTC

j_call: TRBJ2-7
clone_size: NA
v_call: TRBV6-1
d_call: TRBD1
cdr3_aa: CASSKGQGISYEQYF
cdr3_nt: TGTGCCAGCAGCAAGGGACAGGGGATTTCCTACGAGCAGTACTTC

j_call: TRBJ2-1
clone_size: NA
v_call: TRBV4-3
d_call: TRBD2
cdr3_aa: CASSQDIKVAGGLYNEQFF
cdr3_nt: TGCGCCAGCAGCCAAGATATTAAGGTAGCGGGGGGTTTGTACAATGAGCAGTTCTTC

j_call: TRBJ2-3
clone_size: NA
v_call: TRBV21-1
d_call: NA
cdr3_aa: CASSCTPGAGGPTDTQYF
cdr3_nt: TGTGCCAGCAGCTGCACCCCGGGGGCGGGAGGGCCGACAGATACGCAGTATTTT

j_call: TRBJ1-3
clone_size: once
v_call: TRBV7-6
d_call: TRBD1
cdr3_aa: CASSFGTGSGNTIYF
cdr3_nt: TGTGCCAGCAGCTTTGGGACAGGCTCTGGAAACACCATATATTTT

j_call: TRBJ2-7
clone_size: NA
v_call: TRBV7-2
d_call: NA
cdr3_aa: CASSYTEYYEQYF
cdr3_nt: TGTGCCAGCAGCTATACAGAATACTACGAGCAGTACTTC

j_call: TRBJ2-7
clone_size: once
v_call: TRBV29-1
d_call: NA
cdr3_aa: CSVDRQGQDEQYF
cdr3_nt: TGCAGCGTTGATCGTCAGGGTCAGGACGAGCAGTACTTC

j_call: TRBJ1-4
clone_size: NA
v_call: TRBV19
d_call: NA
cdr3_aa: CASSELGQAGKEKLFF
cdr3_nt: TGTGCCAGTAGTGAATTGGGACAAGCCGGCAAAGAAAAACTGTTTTTT

j_call: TRBJ2-1
clone_size: NA
v_call: TRBV7-2
d_call: NA
cdr3_aa: CASSRTAAFNEQFF
cdr3_nt: TGTGCCAGCAGCCGAACCGCGGCTTTCAATGAGCAGTTCTTC

j_call: TRBJ2-7
clone_size: few
v_call: TRBV5-1
d_call: TRBD1
cdr3_aa: CASSPGQGHEQYF
cdr3_nt: TGCGCCAGCAGCCCCGGACAGGGACACGAGCAGTACTTC

j_call: TRBJ1-5
clone_size: NA
v_call: TRBV19
d_call: TRBD1
cdr3_aa: CASSRGAQGNQPQHF
cdr3_nt: TGTGCCAGTAGCAGGGGGGCCCAGGGCAATCAGCCCCAGCATTTT

j_call: TRBJ1-2
clone_size: once
v_call: TRBV29-1
d_call: NA
cdr3_aa: CSVNRQVEIYGYTF
cdr3_nt: TGCAGCGTTAATCGCCAGGTGGAAATTTATGGCTACACCTTC

j_call: TRBJ1-2
clone_size: few
v_call: TRBV6-5
d_call: NA
cdr3_aa: CASSYGGRRGYTF
cdr3_nt: TGTGCCAGCAGTTACGGGGGCCGGCGTGGCTACACCTTC

j_call: TRBJ1-5
clone_size: NA
v_call: TRBV6-5
d_call: NA
cdr3_aa: CASSYTDNQPQHF
cdr3_nt: TGTGCCAGCAGTTACACTGATAATCAGCCCCAGCATTTT

j_call: TRBJ2-4
clone_size: NA
v_call: TRBV7-9
d_call: NA
cdr3_aa: CASSLELLKNIQYF
cdr3_nt: TGTGCCAGCAGCTTAGAGTTACTCAAAAACATTCAGTACTTC

j_call: TRBJ1-1
clone_size: NA
v_call: TRBV5-5
d_call: NA
cdr3_aa: CASGRGEVGTEAFF
cdr3_nt: TGTGCCAGTGGACGGGGGGAGGTCGGCACTGAAGCTTTCTTT

j_call: TRBJ1-2
clone_size: NA
v_call: TRBV7-3
d_call: TRBD1
cdr3_aa: CASSLRRTGVYGYTF
cdr3_nt: TGTGCCAGCAGCTTAAGGCGGACAGGGGTCTATGGCTACACCTTC

j_call: TRBJ2-3
clone_size: NA
v_call: TRBV6-4
d_call: TRBD1
cdr3_aa: CASRTTGVLTDTQYF
cdr3_nt: TGTGCCAGCAGGACGACAGGGGTGCTAACAGATACGCAGTATTTT

j_call: TRBJ1-5
clone_size: NA
v_call: TRBV10-3
d_call: TRBD1
cdr3_aa: CAISERDRGNQPQHF
cdr3_nt: TGTGCCATCAGTGAGAGGGACAGGGGAAATCAGCCCCAGCATTTT

j_call: TRBJ1-3
clone_size: NA
v_call: TRBV7-9
d_call: NA
cdr3_aa: CASSAGVSGNTIYF
cdr3_nt: TGTGCCAGCAGCGCAGGGGTCTCTGGAAACACCATATATTTT

j_call: TRBJ2-5
clone_size: NA
v_call: TRBV2
d_call: TRBD2
cdr3_aa: CASSGTRGGETQYF
cdr3_nt: TGTGCCAGCAGTGGGACCCGGGGGGGAGAGACCCAGTACTTC

j_call: TRBJ2-3
clone_size: NA
v_call: TRBV12-2
d_call: NA
cdr3_aa: CASRLETRTGGASTDTQYF
cdr3_nt: TGTGCAAGTCGCCTCGAGACGAGGACAGGGGGCGCAAGTACAGATACGCAGTATTTT

j_call: TRBJ1-1
clone_size: NA
v_call: TRBV6-6
d_call: TRBD1
cdr3_aa: CASSYQGANTEAFF
cdr3_nt: TGTGCCAGCAGTTACCAGGGGGCCAACACTGAAGCTTTCTTT

j_call: TRBJ2-3
clone_size: few
v_call: TRBV7-2
d_call: NA
cdr3_aa: CASSFYRFRSTDTQYF
cdr3_nt: TGTGCCAGCAGCTTTTACAGGTTTCGTTCCACAGATACGCAGTATTTT